The source of this T cell receptor beta chain is a study of T cell changes during pregnancy in multiple sclerosis (dated by TCRdb to the late 2010s). Regarding the research as a whole: Changes in the T cell repertoire over the course of pregnancy were examined in this study in women with multiple sclerosis.

Library prep was done by the immunoSEQ multiplex PCR assay. TCRdb mirrors the immuneACCESS table, restricted to in-frame sequences. Some clones are absent from its copies; in checked studies, under half trace to an unresolved V gene, and the reason for the others is unknown. Within this sample are more than 45,000 clones, with under 95% of them counted one time only. Together, the top ten hold 0.55% to 0.75% of the sample. About this clone itself: Its antigen specificity is not known. There are no base qualities to consult, and no much larger clone falls within one base.

The CDR3 runs 10 residues from the cysteine to the phenylalanine. CDR3 DNA is the only sequence kept; it has 30 bases, read in frame from the first base. Via the germline V gene (reference sequence), CDR1 is GTSNPN and CDR2 SVGIG. V sheds 2 bases and J sheds 14 bases, leaving 7 bases between their ends. The sequence was obtained from a female donor with multiple sclerosis, enrolled in a pregnancy study. This receptor chain uses TRBV30 and TRBJ1-6; no D gene can be assigned with confidence. Sequenced here: CD4+ T cells from peripheral blood mononuclear cells, sampled in the second trimester of pregnancy. The nucleotides read TGTGCCTGGAGTTCAAACTCCCTCCACTTT. Its translation is CAWSSNSLHF.